Presented here are 29 T cell receptor beta chains from one specimen sequenced in a study of cytomegalovirus exposure and HLA in healthy donors. The table came from immunoSEQ multiplex PCR; TCRdb's copy has only in-frame clones and leaves some out. The data contain approximately 190,000 clones, more than 75% of them singletons. Source material: PBMCs. These receptors all come from a man between 18 and 29 years old in good health and CMV-seropositive.

The V gene is TRBV9, the J gene TRBJ1-2; possibly TRBD1 for D (5 bases). Germline V gene data show CDR1 as SGDLS and CDR2 as YYNGEE. The CDR3 is 14 amino acids. The V end was cut by 3 bases, the J end by 0 bases, with 9 bases between. Here the CDR3 reads CASSGGGANYGYTF. Here the CDR3 DNA reads TGTGCCAGCAGCGGGGGCGGAGCTAACTATGGCTACACCTTC. Full variable domain (missing parts from reference TRBV9 and TRBJ1-2): DSGVTQTPKHLITATGQRVTLRCSPRSGDLSVYWYQQSLDQGLQFLIQYYNGEERAKGNILERFSAQQFPDLHSELNLSSLELGDSALYFCASSGGGANYGYTFGSGTRLTVV.

This clone showed up just a few times. The J gene is TRBJ2-7, the V gene TRBV27; D may be TRBD1 (6 bases). The CDR3 has 13 residues. The germline V gene has CDR1 MNHEY and CDR2 SMNVEV (reference sequence). The ends were cut back, 4 bases at V and 3 bases at J, with 10 bases in the middle. CDR3: CASSYRVGYEQYF. The CDR3 DNA sequence: TGTGCCAGCAGTTACAGGGTAGGCTACGAGCAGTACTTC.

The genes are TRBV5-6 and TRBJ2-3, with 10 bases matching TRBD1. V lost 4 bases to trimming and J lost 4 bases; unmatched junction nucleotides: 3. Per germline, CDR1 SGHDT and CDR2 YYEEEE. The CDR3 runs to 14 residues. The CDR3 here is CASSTGTGADTQYF. The CDR3 DNA sequence: TGTGCCAGCAGCACCGGGACAGGGGCAGATACGCAGTATTTT.

This chain links TRBV9 with TRBJ1-4, with 8 bases that match TRBD1. V was pared by 1 base and J by 3 bases, with 5 bases of the junction left unmatched. CDR1 is SGDLS, CDR2 YYNGEE, per germline. The CDR3 is made up of 16 amino acids. This chain's CDR3 is CASSVNTGGANEKLFF. CDR3 DNA sequence: TGTGCCAGCAGCGTAAACACAGGGGGGGCTAATGAAAAACTGTTTTTT.

The rearrangement joins TRBV4-1 to TRBJ2-7; D might be TRBD2 (6 bases). Looked up from germline, CDR1 is MGHRA and CDR2 is YSYEKL. V was clipped by 0 bases and J by 0 bases, with 9 bases between them. The CDR3 contains 15 residues. In DNA, the CDR3 is TGCGCCAGCAGCCAAGATAGCGGCAGCTCCTACGAGCAGTACTTC. Its protein is CASSQDSGSSYEQYF.

The genes are TRBV7-8 and TRBJ2-1; 14 nucleotides match TRBD2. CDR1 SGHVS and CDR2 FQNEAQ come from the germline V gene. This CDR3 is built from 16 residues. V lost 4 bases to trimming and J lost 4 bases; unmatched junction nucleotides: 3. CDR3 sequence: CASSSRLAGGYNEQFF. The DNA for the CDR3 is TGTGCCAGCAGCTCCCGACTAGCGGGAGGGTACAATGAGCAGTTCTTC.

CDR3 sequence reads: CASSQDQLGSDGYTF. The CDR3 DNA reads as TGCGCCAGCAGCCAAGACCAGCTAGGTTCGGATGGCTACACCTTC. V is TRBV4-3 and J is TRBJ1-2; D unclear. Germline lookup yields CDR1 LGHNA and CDR2 YSLEER. Trimming shortened V by 0 bases and J by 6 bases, and 14 bases separated the two germline ends. The CDR3 totals 15 residues.

V is TRBV28 and J is TRBJ2-2; possibly TRBD2 for D (7 bases). This CDR3 contains 14 residues. Germline CDR1 reads MDHEN; CDR2 reads SYDVKM. V lost 3 bases, J lost 7 bases, and 12 bases lay in between. Here the CDR3 reads CASSLRGQDGELFF. The CDR3 DNA is TGTGCCAGCAGTTTGCGGGGGCAGGACGGGGAGCTGTTTTTT. The entire variable domain, with the rest obtained from reference TRBV28 and TRBJ2-2, is as follows: DVKVTQSSRYLVKRTGEKVFLECVQDMDHENMFWYRQDPGLGLRLIYFSYDVKMKEKGDIPEGYSVSREKKERFSLILESASTNQTSMYLCASSLRGQDGELFFGEGSRLTVL.

About this clone: A read error may produce the germline difference seen at one junction end. The chain carries TRBV18 and TRBJ2-7, with 11 nucleotides matching TRBD1. Germline CDR1 reads KGHSH; CDR2 reads LQKENI. The CDR3 has 16 residues. CDR3 amino acids: CASSPLGTGGPYEQYF. The CDR3 DNA is TGTGCCAGCTCCCCACTCGGGACAGGGGGACCCTACGAGCAGTACTTC. Full variable domain (missing parts from reference TRBV18 and TRBJ2-7): NAGVMQNPRHLVRRRGQEARLRCSPMKGHSHVYWYRQLPEEGLKFMVYLQKENIIDESGMPKERFSAEFPKEGPSILRIQQVVRGDSAAYFCASSPLGTGGPYEQYFGPGTRLTVT.

The V gene is TRBV19, the J gene TRBJ2-1; TRBD2 is a possible D gene (5 bases). The V end was cut by 7 bases, the J end by 4 bases, with 17 bases between. The length of the CDR3 is 15 residues. Germline V gene sequence: CDR1 LNHDA, CDR2 SQIVND (reference sequence). Here the CDR3 DNA reads TGTGCCAGTACTCTAGGACTCACACGTTACAATGAGCAGTTCTTC. Translating gives CASTLGLTRYNEQFF.

The V call is TRBV2, the J call TRBJ1-5; TRBD1 is a possible D gene (5 bases). The V end lost 4 bases, the J end lost 4 bases, and 11 bases lay between the germline ends. The CDR3 covers 14 residues. The V gene's germline CDR1 is SNHLY and CDR2 FYNNEI. The DNA of the CDR3 is TGTGCCAGCAGTGTGGGCAGGGCGAATCAGCCCCAGCATTTT. Protein: CASSVGRANQPQHF.

The genes are TRBV6-5 and TRBJ2-5, with TRBD1 matching 8 bases. J was trimmed by 1 base and V by 5 bases; bases with no gene match: 3. CDR3 size: 14 residues. Germline V gives CDR1 MNHEY, CDR2 SVGAGI. The CDR3 region has the DNA TGTGCCAGCAGTGACACAGGGGGCCAAGAGACCCAGTACTTC. It translates to CASSDTGGQETQYF.

This rearrangement joins TRBV7-8 to TRBJ2-1; no clear D gene. The CDR3 runs to 15 residues. Germline assignment: CDR1 SGHVS and CDR2 FQNEAQ. Trimming took 5 bases from V and 3 from J, leaving 14 bases between them. The CDR3 DNA is TGTGCCAGCAGCACCCCGGAGTTGAACTACAATGAGCAGTTCTTC. Amino acid sequence: CASSTPELNYNEQFF.

This clone has more than one count but fewer than ten. The chain couples TRBV15 to TRBJ1-2, with TRBD1 matching over 8 bases. The V segment lost 1 base and the J segment 4 bases; nucleotides outside the gene matches: 5. Germline V gene sequence: CDR1 LNHNV, CDR2 YYDKDF (reference sequence). This CDR3 has 15 residues. The CDR3 DNA is TGTGCCACCAGCAGAGGTACAGGGGGTTTCTATGGCTACACCTTC. Its translation: CATSRGTGGFYGYTF.

A few counts support this clone. This chain joins TRBV7-6 and TRBJ2-1; TRBD1 aligns across 8 bases. This CDR3 is built from 18 residues. J gave up 10 bases and V 7 bases, and 24 bases lay outside the gene matches. Germline CDR1 reads SGHVS; CDR2 reads FNYEAQ. CDR3 protein: CASIPLGQQGGGIGEQFF. The CDR3 nucleotides are TGTGCCAGCATCCCCCTCGGACAACAGGGGGGCGGGATTGGGGAGCAGTTCTTC.

The rearrangement links TRBV2 to TRBJ2-3; 7 bases fit TRBD1. Germline trimming cut 10 bases from V and 2 bases from J; bases unmatched to any gene: 24. This CDR3 contains 19 residues. The germline gives CDR1 SNHLY, CDR2 FYNNEI. The CDR3 sequence: CATAKGTGTEVFPTDTQYF. DNA for the CDR3: TGTGCCACCGCAAAGGGGACCGGGACAGAAGTTTTTCCCACAGATACGCAGTATTTT.

The CDR3 here is CSVEVLQDSGFTDTQYF. For the CDR3, the DNA is TGCAGCGTTGAAGTTCTTCAGGACAGTGGGTTCACAGATACGCAGTATTTT. This rearrangement joins TRBV29-1 to TRBJ2-3; weak D call: TRBD1 (6 bases). The CDR3 length is 17 residues. In germline, CDR1 is SQVTM, CDR2 ANQGSEA. Trimming cost V 1 base and J 2 bases, with 19 bases left between them.

J is TRBJ2-1 and V is TRBV11-3, with 12 positions matching TRBD2. The V and J ends lost 5 bases and 4 bases, in that order; junction bases with no gene match: 3. CDR3 length equals 15 residues. CDR1 SGHNT and CDR2 YENEEA come from the germline V gene. For the CDR3, the DNA is TGTGCCAGCAGCGCCGGACTAGCGGGATACAATGAGCAGTTCTTC. Amino acids: CASSAGLAGYNEQFF.

The CDR3 is CASIFEAPYNEQFF. CDR3 nucleotide sequence: TGTGCCAGCATTTTCGAGGCACCTTACAATGAGCAGTTCTTC. The V gene is TRBV7-2, the J gene TRBJ2-1; D unresolved. Trimming left V 7 bases short and J 4 bases short, with 14 bases between. Germline V gives CDR1 SGHTA, CDR2 FQGNSA. The CDR3 contains 14 residues. Full variable domain (outside the CDR3, taken from reference TRBV7-2 and TRBJ2-1): GAGVSQSPSNKVTEKGKDVELRCDPISGHTALYWYRQSLGQGLEFLIYFQGNSAPDKSGLPSDRFSAERTGGSVSTLTIQRTQQEDSAVYLCASIFEAPYNEQFFGPGTRLTVL.

The rearrangement uses TRBV6-1 and TRBJ2-7, with 7 nucleotides matching TRBD2. The germline gives CDR1 MNHNS, CDR2 SASEGT. After removal of 6 bases from V and 7 bases from J, the junction contained 9 bases not matched to a gene. The CDR3 length is 13 residues. In DNA, the CDR3 is TGTGCCAGCAGCACCTGGGGGGGTCTGGAGCAGTACTTC. This codes for CASSTWGGLEQYF.

The chain joins TRBV11-2 to TRBJ2-1; 13 nucleotides agree with TRBD2. Germline V gene data show CDR1 as SGHAT and CDR2 as FQNNGV. CDR3 length: 16 amino acids. V shed 4 bases, J shed 13 bases, and the junction held 13 bases outside the gene matches. CDR3 coding DNA: TGTGCCAGCAGCTCCCACGGGACTAGCGGGAAGGGTGGACAGTTCTTC. Amino acids: CASSSHGTSGKGGQFF.

The chain links TRBV7-9 to TRBJ1-2; D might be TRBD1 (6 bases). The germline V gene has CDR1 SEHNR and CDR2 FQNEAQ (reference sequence). The CDR3 consists of 16 residues. V lost 5 bases to trimming and J lost 4 bases, with 20 bases between them. DNA for the CDR3: TGTGCCAGCAGCCCGATGGAGGGGGGGGCGCGCTATGGCTACACCTTC. Translated: CASSPMEGGARYGYTF.

The table lists this clone with a count of one. The chain is built from TRBV7-3 and TRBJ2-1; possible D gene TRBD1, 5 bases. This CDR3 region has 16 residues. The germline CDR1 and CDR2 sequences are SGHTA and FQGTGA. Between the trimmed V and J ends, which lost 5 bases and 6 bases, there was a span of 20 bases. CDR3 nucleotide sequence: TGTGCCAGCAGCCCGGCTGGGGCTACGGCCCGCAATGAGCAGTTCTTC. It encodes CASSPAGATARNEQFF.

The V and J genes are TRBV11-3 and TRBJ2-7; tentative D call: TRBD1 (6 bases). The germline V gene has CDR1 SGHNT and CDR2 YENEEA. CDR3 length: 13 residues. Trimming pared 4 bases from V and 6 bases from J, leaving 13 bases between. CDR3: CASSSTMTGEQYF. The CDR3 nucleotides read TGTGCCAGCAGCTCCACGATGACAGGCGAGCAGTACTTC.

The chain links TRBV29-1 to TRBJ1-1; D is undetermined. This CDR3 spans 15 amino acids. With 6 bases removed from V and 2 bases from J, the gap between germline ends came to 19 bases. CDR1 is SQVTM and CDR2 is ANQGSEA in the germline V gene. The CDR3 coding sequence is TGCAGCGTAGCCTCCCGAAAAGTCCCTAACACTGAAGCTTTCTTT. It codes for CSVASRKVPNTEAFF.

The rearrangement uses TRBV5-4 and TRBJ2-1, with D unclear. The CDR3 is 15 residues long. From germline, CDR1 is SGHNT and CDR2 YYREEE (reference sequence). The ends were cut back, 1 base at V and 0 bases at J, with 8 bases in the middle. The CDR3 spells CASSLLVASYNEQFF. CDR3 nucleotides: TGTGCCAGCAGCTTGTTAGTAGCCTCCTACAATGAGCAGTTCTTC.

The chain employs TRBV2 and TRBJ2-1; perhaps TRBD1 as D (6 bases). Trimming cost V 6 bases and J 4 bases, with 13 bases left between them. The germline gives CDR1 SNHLY, CDR2 FYNNEI. This CDR3 is built from 14 residues. The CDR3 loop is CASRSQGKYNEQFF. Here the CDR3 DNA reads TGTGCCAGCAGGAGCCAGGGGAAATACAATGAGCAGTTCTTC.

The chain is built from TRBV7-3 and TRBJ2-5; D possibly corresponds to TRBD2 (5 bases). This CDR3 contains 15 residues. CDR1 is SGHTA, CDR2 FQGTGA, per germline. The V end was cut by 2 bases, the J end by 5 bases, with 15 bases between. The CDR3 DNA reads as TGTGCCAGCAGCTTATTAAACGGAGAGCGGGAGACCCAGTACTTC. Translating gives CASSLLNGERETQYF.

V is TRBV28 and J is TRBJ2-6; possible D gene TRBD2, 5 bases. CDR3 length: 15 residues. Per the germline V gene, CDR1 is MDHEN and CDR2 is SYDVKM. V was cut by 2 bases and J by 4 bases, with 9 bases left in between. The CDR3 reads CASSLLREGANVLTF. In nucleotides, the CDR3 is TGTGCCAGCAGTTTACTGAGGGAAGGGGCCAACGTCCTGACTTTC.